Following are 5 T cell receptor beta chains from one sample sequenced in a study of metastatic and nonmetastatic thyroid tumors. TCRdb reprocessed the PCR reads via MiXCR. This table holds under 95,000 clones, 9.5% to 15% found once. Treatment of any kind had been given to no patient before thyroid surgery. Specimen: blood. Receptors were obtained from a female donor with papillary thyroid cancer or a benign thyroid nodule (not recorded which). Some clones in this sample may be carry-over from other donors' samples.

The chain employs TRBV6-1 and TRBJ2-2; D might be TRBD1 (5 bases). The germline V gene encodes CDR1 MNHNS and CDR2 SASEGT. The CDR3 sequence is 15 residues long. V lost 5 bases, J lost 3 bases, and 13 bases lay in between. CDR3 protein: CASSLRVWDTGELFF. The DNA for the CDR3 is TGTGCCAGCAGTCTCAGGGTTTGGGACACCGGGGAGCTGTTTTTT.

This clone was seen only a few times. A much larger clone sits a single nucleotide away, making a read error possible. The same CDR3 also results from other DNA sequences found in this sample. The chain has TRBV6-2 or TRBV6-3 and TRBJ2-3; D not certain. CDR1 and CDR2 from the germline V gene are MNHEY and SVGEGT. The CDR3 extends over 13 amino acids. Trimming took 2 bases from V and 3 from J, leaving 6 bases between them. The CDR3 sequence: CASSYRTTDTQYF. For the CDR3, the DNA is TGTGCCAGCAGTTACCGCACAACAGATACGCAGTATTTT.

This clone occurred many times. The V gene is TRBV19, the J gene TRBJ1-1; D not certain. V dropped 6 bases and J dropped 0 bases, with 11 bases sitting between them. CDR3 size: 14 residues. Germline CDR1 LNHDA, CDR2 SQIVND (reference sequence). The CDR3 DNA is TGTGCCAGTAGCCTGAGCGATATGAACACTGAAGCTTTCTTT. Translated, it gives CASSLSDMNTEAFF.

The sample holds many counts of this clone. The J gene is TRBJ2-7, the V gene TRBV5-5, with D tentatively TRBD1 (6 bases). There are 15 residues in the CDR3. Germline loops: CDR1 SGHKS, CDR2 YYEKEE (reference sequence). V was trimmed by 1 base and J by 0 bases, leaving 11 bases between them. The CDR3 loop reads CASSLSGQSSYEQYF. The CDR3 DNA follows: TGTGCCAGCAGCTTGTCAGGACAGAGCTCCTACGAGCAGTACTTC.

The table lists this clone with many counts. The CDR3 is CSARSVRDTNYNEQFF. The DNA for the CDR3 is TGCAGTGCTAGGAGTGTCCGGGACACTAATTACAATGAGCAGTTCTTC. The chain is built from TRBV20-1 and TRBJ2-1; D might be TRBD1 (6 bases). Germline values: CDR1 DFQATT, CDR2 SNEGSKA (reference sequence). Trimming shortened V by 3 bases and J by 4 bases, and 19 bases separated the two germline ends. CDR3 length: 16 amino acids.